Detailed here is one T cell receptor beta chain. Its antigen is unidentified. This sample is part of a study of T cells in women clearing cervical HPV infection. Study-wide background: Women with histologically confirmed HPV16-related CIN3 or worse, 2 with invasive cancer, served as cases.

Findings and limits, study-wide: Each sample's T-cell count was unknown, possibly confounding richness.

Libraries were prepared by immunoSEQ multiplex PCR; TCRdb keeps only in-frame clonotypes and omits some of them. The table lists roughly 22,000 clones, with roughly 3.5% in the top ten. The source is a woman aged 18 to 75 with a cervical HPV16 infection that either progressed to CIN3+ or cleared (not recorded which). Sequencing was done on a sample of blood buffy coat.

The part of the CDR3 DNA that was read is TGCGCCAGCAGCTTACTAGCGGGAGGGGCAGATACG. Its translation: CASSLLAGGADT. The CDR3, in full, reads CASSLLAGGADTQYF. The chain is built from TRBV5-1 and TRBJ2-3; TRBD2 agrees at 13 bases. The CDR3 extends 3 residues past the end of the read, so its final part is completed from the germline J gene. J was trimmed by 4 bases and V by 2 bases; bases with no gene match: 1. This CDR3 is built from 15 residues. The germline V gene encodes CDR1 SGHRS and CDR2 YFSETQ.